The 28 T cell receptor beta chains given below trace back to one sample, sequenced in a study of OX40 agonist ivuxolimab in advanced cancers. Only in-frame clones appear in the TCRdb table, and some are missing; sequencing was by immunoSEQ multiplex PCR. The data contain some 86,000 clones, less than 95% of them singletons. The starting material was CD4+ or CD8+ T cells sorted from blood, obtained in a trial of the OX40 agonist ivuxolimab. The receptors derive from an adult with an advanced solid tumor such as melanoma, head and neck, liver or kidney cancer.

The rearrangement uses TRBV18 and TRBJ1-1; no firm D call. V was trimmed by 6 bases and J by 1 base, leaving 12 bases between them. Germline values: CDR1 KGHSH, CDR2 LQKENI. This CDR3 contains 14 residues. DNA for the CDR3: TGTGCCAGCTCCCCCTCGCAGCGGAACACTGAAGCTTTCTTT. Its protein is CASSPSQRNTEAFF.

The chain has TRBV15 and TRBJ2-5, with D maybe TRBD2 (6 bases). The end of the DNA is better explained by TRBJ2-7, so the J call may be wrong. Germline V lookup: CDR1 LNHNV, CDR2 YYDKDF (reference sequence). This CDR3 has 15 residues. CDR3 DNA sequence: TGTGCCACCAGCACCGAAGGGAGGAGCTCCTACGAGCAGTACTTC. This encodes CATSTEGRSSYEQYF.

Details on this clone: This CDR3 is also generated by other DNA sequences in the sample. The V gene is TRBV5-1, the J gene TRBJ1-4; D uncertain. Per germline, CDR1 SGHRS and CDR2 YFSETQ. V gave up 0 bases and J gave up 0 bases, with 3 bases separating them. This CDR3 is 14 amino acids long. The CDR3 loop reads CASSLDSTNEKLFF. The DNA for the CDR3 is TGCGCCAGCAGCTTGGACTCAACTAATGAAAAACTGTTTTTT.

The rearrangement uses TRBV27 and TRBJ2-7; D call uncertain. The ends were cut back, 7 bases at V and 0 bases at J, with 10 bases in the middle. The germline V gene encodes CDR1 MNHEY and CDR2 SMNVEV (reference sequence). The CDR3 extends over 13 amino acids. CDR3 sequence: CASKDRSSYEQYF. The CDR3 coding sequence is TGTGCCAGCAAAGACCGTAGCTCCTACGAGCAGTACTTC.

The chain couples TRBV30 to TRBJ2-5; 14 nucleotides match TRBD2. The CDR3 is 16 residues long. Trimming removed 8 bases from V and 0 bases from J; junction bases left unmatched: 8. Per the germline V gene, CDR1 is GTSNPN and CDR2 is SVGIG (reference sequence). In nucleotides, the CDR3 is TGTGCCGGGACTAGCGGGGGCCCCGGGTACCAAGAGACCCAGTACTTC. This sequence encodes CAGTSGGPGYQETQYF.

Here the CDR3 DNA reads TGTGCCAGCAGCTTGGACAGGGAGGGAGATACGCAGTATTTT. Translation gives CASSLDREGDTQYF. The J gene is TRBJ2-3, the V gene TRBV5-6; tentative D call: TRBD2 (7 bases). CDR1 SGHDT and CDR2 YYEEEE come from the germline V gene. The length of the CDR3 is 14 residues. The V and J ends lost 0 bases and 5 bases respectively, with 10 bases between them. Drawing the rest from reference TRBV5-6 and TRBJ2-3, the complete variable domain is DAGVTQSPTHLIKTRGQQVTLRCSPKSGHDTVSWYQQALGQGPQFIFQYYEEEERQRGNFPDRFSGHQFPNYSSELNVNALLLGDSALYLCASSLDREGDTQYFGPGTRLTVL.

This chain connects TRBV5-1 to TRBJ1-1, with D unclear. Trimming removed 3 bases from V and 1 base from J, with 13 bases in between. CDR1 is SGHRS and CDR2 is YFSETQ in the germline V gene. This CDR3 spans 15 amino acids. Here the CDR3 reads CASSSLLGSNTEAFF. The CDR3 nucleotides are TGCGCCAGCAGCTCCCTCCTGGGCTCGAACACTGAAGCTTTCTTT.

This clone was picked up a small number of times. The chain joins TRBV2 to TRBJ2-5, with D perhaps TRBD1 (6 bases). This CDR3 is 13 amino acids long. Germline V gene data show CDR1 as SNHLY and CDR2 as FYNNEI. V was clipped by 8 bases and J by 1 base, with 11 bases between them. CDR3: CASGRGFQETQYF. The CDR3 DNA is TGTGCCAGCGGCAGGGGCTTCCAAGAGACCCAGTACTTC.

This rearrangement joins TRBV6-1 to TRBJ2-3, with a weak D call TRBD2 (5 bases). The CDR3 spans 17 residues. The V gene's germline CDR1 is MNHNS and CDR2 SASEGT. V was shortened by 2 bases and J by 5 bases, with 20 bases between the two germline ends. CDR3 in amino acids: CASSESGGGAGRDTQYF. The CDR3 DNA is TGTGCCAGCAGTGAAAGTGGAGGTGGCGCGGGTAGAGATACGCAGTATTTT.

V gene TRBV25-1 combines with J gene TRBJ2-1, with 9 bases matching TRBD1. CDR3 length equals 16 residues. Trimming took 3 bases from V and 9 from J; bases not matched to a gene: 12. Germline-derived CDR1 and CDR2 are MGHDK and SYGVNS. In DNA form, the CDR3 reads TGTGCCAGCAGTGACCGGACAGGGGACTATGGCAGTGAGCAGTTCTTC. It codes for CASSDRTGDYGSEQFF.

The V and J genes are TRBV6-5 and TRBJ1-1; 8 nucleotides match TRBD1. The CDR3 covers 15 residues. Germline CDR1 is MNHEY and CDR2 is SVGAGI. Trimming cost V 5 bases and J 1 base; bases outside gene matches: 6. The CDR3 region has the DNA TGTGCCAGCAGTGGGGTTGGGACAGGGAACACTGAAGCTTTCTTT. Translation gives CASSGVGTGNTEAFF.

The rearrangement uses TRBV5-5 and TRBJ2-1; D tentatively reads TRBD1 or TRBD2 (5 bases each). Germline loops: CDR1 SGHKS, CDR2 YYEKEE (reference sequence). The ends were cut back, 6 bases at V and 6 bases at J, with 22 bases in the middle. CDR3 length equals 16 residues. This CDR3 reads CASTGLPTGDLNEQFF. The CDR3, as DNA: TGTGCCAGCACCGGACTCCCCACAGGAGATCTCAATGAGCAGTTCTTC.

The V gene is TRBV5-8, the J gene TRBJ1-1; 7 bases are a match to TRBD1. Germline-derived CDR1 and CDR2 are SGHTS and YDEGEE. The CDR3 spans 12 residues. Trimming removed 3 bases from V and 11 bases from J; junction bases left unmatched: 7. Here the CDR3 reads CASSSTGFLAFF. CDR3 nucleotides: TGTGCCAGCAGCTCGACAGGGTTCCTTGCTTTCTTT.

The chain uses TRBV6-6 and TRBJ2-2; D gene ambiguous. CDR3 size: 14 residues. The germline V and J ends were trimmed by 7 bases and 7 bases, with 16 bases remaining between them. Germline values: CDR1 MNHNY, CDR2 SVGAGI (reference sequence). CDR3 in DNA: TGTGCCAGCAAACGCGGACCCGACGACGGGGAGCTGTTTTTT. This sequence encodes CASKRGPDDGELFF.

The V gene is TRBV7-9, the J gene TRBJ2-5; no clear D gene. This CDR3 comprises 12 residues. Trimming cost V 5 bases and J 7 bases, with 11 bases left between them. Per the germline V gene, CDR1 is SEHNR and CDR2 is FQNEAQ (reference sequence). The CDR3 DNA is TGTGCCAGCAGCGAGGCCAGAGGGACCCAGTACTTC. It is translated as CASSEARGTQYF. The entire variable domain, with the rest obtained from reference TRBV7-9 and TRBJ2-5, is as follows: DTGVSQNPRHKITKRGQNVTFRCDPISEHNRLYWYRQTLGQGPEFLTYFQNEAQLEKSRLLSDRFSAERPKGSFSTLEIQRTEQGDSAMYLCASSEARGTQYFGPGTRLLVL.

The J gene is TRBJ2-5, the V gene TRBV5-1; no reliable D call. V was cut by 0 bases and J by 4 bases, with 7 bases left in between. CDR3 length: 13 residues. The germline CDR1 and CDR2 sequences are SGHRS and YFSETQ. CDR3: CASSLVVGETQYF. For the CDR3, the DNA is TGCGCCAGCAGCTTGGTGGTCGGAGAGACCCAGTACTTC.

The chain employs TRBV5-5 and TRBJ2-7, with 11 bases lining up with TRBD2. CDR1 and CDR2 (germline): SGHKS, YYEKEE (reference sequence). Trimming at V came to 4 bases and at J to 3 bases, leaving 12 bases not matched to a gene. The CDR3 consists of 17 residues. The CDR3 sequence: CASSPDYLAGGLYEQYF. CDR3 coding DNA: TGTGCCAGCAGCCCCGACTATCTAGCGGGGGGCCTCTACGAGCAGTACTTC.

The rearrangement links TRBV5-4 to TRBJ1-4; D gene unclear. Trimming removed 3 bases at V and 5 bases at J, with 11 bases between. The germline V gene has CDR1 SGHNT and CDR2 YYREEE (reference sequence). The CDR3 length is 14 residues. CDR3 nucleotide sequence: TGTGCCAGCAGCTACCGGACCGGGAATGAAAAACTGTTTTTT. It is translated as CASSYRTGNEKLFF. Full variable domain (outside the CDR3, taken from reference TRBV5-4 and TRBJ1-4): ETGVTQSPTHLIKTRGQQVTLRCSSQSGHNTVSWYQQALGQGPQFIFQYYREEENGRGNFPPRFSGLQFPNYSSELNVNALELDDSALYLCASSYRTGNEKLFFGSGTQLSVL.

The rearrangement links TRBV5-4 to TRBJ2-7; no firm D call. The CDR3 runs to 15 residues. From germline, CDR1 is SGHNT and CDR2 YYREEE (reference sequence). V lost 1 base and J lost 4, with 15 bases in between. DNA for the CDR3: TGTGCCAGCAGCTTGAAGGCAGGTGTTGGTTACGAGCAGTACTTC. It yields the protein CASSLKAGVGYEQYF.

The chain combines TRBV6-5 with TRBJ2-5; D unresolved. CDR1 is MNHEY and CDR2 is SVGAGI in the germline V gene. Trimming cost V 0 bases and J 3 bases, with 11 bases left between them. CDR3 length: 15 residues. CDR3 sequence (DNA): TGTGCCAGCAGTTACTCCATCACGCTCGAAGAGACCCAGTACTTC. Translated, it gives CASSYSITLEETQYF.

The CDR3 reads CASAPQGNTEAFF. In DNA, the CDR3 is TGCGCCAGCGCCCCGCAGGGGAACACTGAAGCTTTCTTT. This chain connects TRBV5-1 to TRBJ1-1, with D possibly matching TRBD1 (5 bases). Germline-derived CDR1 and CDR2 are SGHRS and YFSETQ. Between the trimmed V and J ends, which lost 7 bases and 1 base, there was a span of 11 bases. The CDR3 is 13 amino acids.

As DNA, the CDR3 is TGTGCCAGCAACCCATGGGGTACAGATACGCAGTATTTT. Protein: CASNPWGTDTQYF. V and J are TRBV27 and TRBJ2-3; unclear D gene. The length of the CDR3 is 13 residues. Germline CDR1 reads MNHEY; CDR2 reads SMNVEV (reference sequence). The germline V and J ends were trimmed by 7 bases and 3 bases, with 11 bases remaining between them.

The chain employs TRBV6-6 and TRBJ1-5; 8 bases align to TRBD1. CDR1 and CDR2 (germline): MNHNY, SVGAGI (reference sequence). CDR3 length: 15 residues. Unmatched junction bases numbered 4, after V lost 4 bases and J lost 2 bases. The chain's CDR3 is CASSSDRDGNQPQHF. CDR3 DNA sequence: TGTGCCAGCAGTTCGGACAGGGATGGCAATCAGCCCCAGCATTTT.

The chain employs TRBV11-2 and TRBJ1-5, with 8 nucleotides matching TRBD1. CDR1 and CDR2 (germline): SGHAT, FQNNGV. V lost 2 bases, J lost 3 bases, and 3 bases stayed unmatched. The CDR3 has 15 amino acids. CDR3 sequence: CASSLSGGDNQPQHF. As DNA, the CDR3 is TGTGCCAGCAGCTTATCAGGGGGCGACAATCAGCCCCAGCATTTT.

For the CDR3, the DNA is TGTGCCAGCAGTTCCATTCCCCTCCGGGGAGTCGAGGGGACCTACGAGCAGTACGTC. This codes for CASSSIPLRGVEGTYEQYV. The chain carries TRBV28 and TRBJ2-7; the D call may be TRBD1 or TRBD2 (5 bases each). Trimming stripped 4 bases from V and 2 bases from J, with 27 bases between. Germline V CDR1 and CDR2: MDHEN, SYDVKM. This CDR3 region has 19 residues.

The V call is TRBV11-2, the J call TRBJ1-4; a weak D match, TRBD1 (5 bases). The CDR3 extends over 18 amino acids. Trimming pared 5 bases from V and 0 bases from J, leaving 19 bases between. Germline CDR1 and CDR2: SGHAT and FQNNGV. CDR3 loop: CASSPRRAGLTTNEKLFF. The CDR3 DNA reads TGTGCCAGCAGCCCTCGGCGGGCAGGGCTTACAACTAATGAAAAACTGTTTTTT.

This chain connects TRBV28 to TRBJ2-6; TRBD1 matches at 9 bases. Germline V CDR1 and CDR2: MDHEN, SYDVKM. The CDR3 is made up of 18 amino acids. The CDR3 region is CAGPINRGQGSGANVLTF. Written as DNA, the CDR3 is TGTGCAGGCCCCATTAACAGGGGACAGGGCTCTGGGGCCAACGTCCTGACTTTC.

V and J are TRBV7-6 and TRBJ2-3, with 7 nucleotides matching TRBD1. Per the germline V gene, CDR1 is SGHVS and CDR2 is FNYEAQ. This CDR3 has 16 amino acids. Trimming removed 1 base from V and 2 bases from J; junction bases left unmatched: 6. The DNA for the CDR3 is TGTGCCAGCAGCTTAGGGACAGGCCCAACCACAGATACGCAGTATTTT. Encoded protein: CASSLGTGPTTDTQYF.